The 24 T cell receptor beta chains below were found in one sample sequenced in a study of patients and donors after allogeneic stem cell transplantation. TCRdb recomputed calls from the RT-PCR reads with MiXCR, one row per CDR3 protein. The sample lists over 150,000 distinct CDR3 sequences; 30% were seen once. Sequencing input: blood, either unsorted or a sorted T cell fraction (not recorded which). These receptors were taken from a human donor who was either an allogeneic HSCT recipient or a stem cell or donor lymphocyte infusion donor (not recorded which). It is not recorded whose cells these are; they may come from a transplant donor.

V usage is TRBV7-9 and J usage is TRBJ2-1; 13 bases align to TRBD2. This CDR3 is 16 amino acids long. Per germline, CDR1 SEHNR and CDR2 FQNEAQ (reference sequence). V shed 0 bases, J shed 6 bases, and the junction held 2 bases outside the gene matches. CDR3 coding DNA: TGTGCCAGCAGCTTAGCGTGGACTAGCGGGGGCAATGAGCAGTTCTTC. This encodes CASSLAWTSGGNEQFF.

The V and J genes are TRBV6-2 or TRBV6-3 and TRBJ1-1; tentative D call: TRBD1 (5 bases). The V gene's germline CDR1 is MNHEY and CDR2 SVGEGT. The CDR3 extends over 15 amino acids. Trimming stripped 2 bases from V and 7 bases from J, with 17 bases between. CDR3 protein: CASSYRDPPYDEAFF. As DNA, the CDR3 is TGTGCCAGCAGTTACCGGGACCCCCCTTATGATGAAGCTTTCTTT.

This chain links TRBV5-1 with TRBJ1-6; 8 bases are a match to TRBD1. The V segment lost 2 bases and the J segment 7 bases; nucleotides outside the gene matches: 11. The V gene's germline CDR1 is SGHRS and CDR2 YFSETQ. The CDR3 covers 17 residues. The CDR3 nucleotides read TGCGCCAGCAGCTTATCCTACCTGGACAGGGAAAATTCACCCCTCCACTTT. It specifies CASSLSYLDRENSPLHF.

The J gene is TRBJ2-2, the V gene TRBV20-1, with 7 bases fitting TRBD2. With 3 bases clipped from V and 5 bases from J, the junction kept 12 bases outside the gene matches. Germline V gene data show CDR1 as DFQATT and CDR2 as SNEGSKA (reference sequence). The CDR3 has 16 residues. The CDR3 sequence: CSARSSLAAFTGELFF. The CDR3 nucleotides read TGCAGTGCTAGGAGTAGCCTAGCGGCTTTTACCGGGGAGCTGTTTTTT.

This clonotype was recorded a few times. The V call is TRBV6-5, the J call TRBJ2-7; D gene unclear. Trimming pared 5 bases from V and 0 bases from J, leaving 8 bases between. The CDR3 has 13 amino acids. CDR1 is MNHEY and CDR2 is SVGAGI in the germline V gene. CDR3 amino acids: CASSSMDSYEQYF. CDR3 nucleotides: TGTGCCAGCAGTAGCATGGACTCCTACGAGCAGTACTTC.

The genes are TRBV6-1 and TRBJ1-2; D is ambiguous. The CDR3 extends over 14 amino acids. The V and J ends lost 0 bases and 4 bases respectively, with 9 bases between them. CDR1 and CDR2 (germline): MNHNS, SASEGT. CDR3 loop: CASSEAVPVYGYTF. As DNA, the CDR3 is TGTGCCAGCAGTGAAGCGGTACCGGTCTATGGCTACACCTTC.

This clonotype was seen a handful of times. The CDR3 DNA sequence: TGTGCCAGCAGTTTAACCTCGCGTGAAAAACTGTTTTTT. Protein: CASSLTSREKLFF. V usage is TRBV12-3 or TRBV12-4 and J usage is TRBJ1-4; D is unresolved. The CDR3 contains 13 residues. Trimming took off 2 bases at V and 7 bases at J, with 8 bases between the two ends.

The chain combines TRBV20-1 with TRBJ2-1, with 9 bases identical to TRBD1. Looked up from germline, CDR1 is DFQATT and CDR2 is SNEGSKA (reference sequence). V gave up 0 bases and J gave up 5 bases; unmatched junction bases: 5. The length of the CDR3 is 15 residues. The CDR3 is CSARDWGTGNNEQFF. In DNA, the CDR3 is TGCAGTGCTAGAGATTGGGGGACAGGGAACAATGAGCAGTTCTTC.

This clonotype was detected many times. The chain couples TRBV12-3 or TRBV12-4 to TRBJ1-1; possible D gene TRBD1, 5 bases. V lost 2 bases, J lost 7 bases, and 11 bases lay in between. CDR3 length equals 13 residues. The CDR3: CASSLREGLEAFF. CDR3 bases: TGTGCCAGCAGTTTAAGGGAGGGACTTGAAGCTTTCTTT.

The CDR3 sequence: CASSYTETPGVYNEQFF. The CDR3 DNA sequence: TGTGCCAGCAGTTACACCGAGACCCCGGGGGTCTACAATGAGCAGTTCTTC. The V gene is TRBV6-2 or TRBV6-3, the J gene TRBJ2-1; tentative D call: TRBD2 (6 bases). The germline V and J ends were trimmed by 2 bases and 3 bases, with 17 bases remaining between them. CDR1 is MNHEY, CDR2 SVGEGT, per germline. The CDR3 has 17 amino acids.

The CDR3 protein is CASSFLDTNEQFF. The CDR3, as DNA: TGTGCCAGCAGTTTTTTGGACACCAATGAGCAGTTCTTC. The rearrangement links TRBV12-3 or TRBV12-4 to TRBJ2-1; D may be TRBD1 (5 bases). The CDR3 spans 13 residues. V lost 3 bases and J 6 bases, leaving 9 bases between the germline ends.

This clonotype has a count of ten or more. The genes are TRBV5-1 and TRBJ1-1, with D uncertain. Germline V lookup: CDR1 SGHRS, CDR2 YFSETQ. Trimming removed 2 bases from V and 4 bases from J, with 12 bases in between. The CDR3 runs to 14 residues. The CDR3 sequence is CASSFDGAGTEAFF. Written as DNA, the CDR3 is TGCGCCAGCAGCTTCGACGGAGCGGGCACTGAAGCTTTCTTT.

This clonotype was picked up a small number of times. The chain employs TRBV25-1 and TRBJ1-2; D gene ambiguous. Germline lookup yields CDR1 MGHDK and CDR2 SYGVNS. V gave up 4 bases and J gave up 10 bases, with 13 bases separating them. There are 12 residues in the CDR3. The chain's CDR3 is CASSAFSGDYTF. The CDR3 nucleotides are TGTGCCAGCAGTGCTTTTTCAGGCGACTACACCTTC.

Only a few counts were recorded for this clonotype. The CDR3 DNA reads as TGTGCCAGCAGTTCTACAGGGTATCAAGCTTTCTTT. This encodes CASSSTGYQAFF. The V and J genes are TRBV28 and TRBJ1-1; weak D call: TRBD1 (6 bases). There are 12 residues in the CDR3. With 4 bases removed from V and 9 bases from J, the gap between germline ends came to 12 bases. From germline, CDR1 is MDHEN and CDR2 SYDVKM.

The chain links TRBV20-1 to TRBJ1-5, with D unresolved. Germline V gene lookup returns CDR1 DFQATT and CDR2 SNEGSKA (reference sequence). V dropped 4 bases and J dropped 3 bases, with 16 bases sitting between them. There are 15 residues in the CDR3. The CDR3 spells CSAISPTRNNQPQHF. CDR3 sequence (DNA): TGCAGTGCTATCTCTCCGACCAGAAACAATCAGCCCCAGCATTTT.

CDR3 in amino acids: CAISDMGLAQFF. CDR3 DNA: TGTGCCATCAGTGACATGGGACTAGCCCAGTTCTTC. This chain uses TRBV10-3 with TRBJ2-1; 9 bases agree with TRBD2. CDR3 size: 12 residues. J lost 13 bases, V lost 3 bases, and 4 bases had no gene match. Germline CDR1 and CDR2: ENHRY and SYGVKD.

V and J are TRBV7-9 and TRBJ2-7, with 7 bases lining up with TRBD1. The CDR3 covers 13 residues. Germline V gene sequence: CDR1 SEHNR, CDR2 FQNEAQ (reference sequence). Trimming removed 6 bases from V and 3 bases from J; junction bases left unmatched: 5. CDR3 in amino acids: CASRTGTDYEQYF. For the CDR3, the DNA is TGTGCCAGCAGAACCGGGACAGACTACGAGCAGTACTTC. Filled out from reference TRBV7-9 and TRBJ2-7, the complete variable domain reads DTGVSQNPRHKITKRGQNVTFRCDPISEHNRLYWYRQTLGQGPEFLTYFQNEAQLEKSRLLSDRFSAERPKGSFSTLEIQRTEQGDSAMYLCASRTGTDYEQYFGPGTRLTVT.

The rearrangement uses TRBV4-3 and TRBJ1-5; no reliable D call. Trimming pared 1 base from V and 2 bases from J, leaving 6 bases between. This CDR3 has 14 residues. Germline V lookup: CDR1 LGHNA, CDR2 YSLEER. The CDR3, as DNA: TGCGCCAGCAGCCAAGGGTTGGGCAATCAGCCCCAGCATTTT. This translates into CASSQGLGNQPQHF.

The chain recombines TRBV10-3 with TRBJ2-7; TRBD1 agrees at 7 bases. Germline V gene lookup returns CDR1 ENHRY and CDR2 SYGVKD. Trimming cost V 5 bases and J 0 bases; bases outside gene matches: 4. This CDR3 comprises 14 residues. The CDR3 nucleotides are TGTGCCATCAGTCCCTGGGACAGCTCCTACGAGCAGTACTTC. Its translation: CAISPWDSSYEQYF.

The CDR3 DNA reads as TGCAGTGCTAGAGATGTAGCGGGGTTGATCTACAATGAGCAGTTCTTC. This sequence encodes CSARDVAGLIYNEQFF. This sequence joins TRBV20-1 and TRBJ2-1, with 8 bases aligning to TRBD2. V lost 0 bases to trimming and J lost 3 bases; unmatched junction nucleotides: 7. The CDR3 consists of 16 residues. Per germline, CDR1 DFQATT and CDR2 SNEGSKA (reference sequence).

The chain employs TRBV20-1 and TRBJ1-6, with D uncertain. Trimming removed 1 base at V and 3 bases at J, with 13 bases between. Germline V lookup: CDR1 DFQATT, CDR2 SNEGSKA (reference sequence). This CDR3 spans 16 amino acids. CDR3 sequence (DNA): TGCAGTGCTAGAGCTCGGATTTCCAACTATAATTCACCCCTCCACTTT. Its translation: CSARARISNYNSPLHF.

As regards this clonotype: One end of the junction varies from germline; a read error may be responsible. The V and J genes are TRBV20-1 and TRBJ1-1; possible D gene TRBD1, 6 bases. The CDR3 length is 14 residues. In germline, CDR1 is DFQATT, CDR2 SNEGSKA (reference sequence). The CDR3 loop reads CSARDPGAGTEASF. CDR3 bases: TGCAGTGCTAGAGATCCGGGGGCCGGCACTGAAGCTTCCTTT.

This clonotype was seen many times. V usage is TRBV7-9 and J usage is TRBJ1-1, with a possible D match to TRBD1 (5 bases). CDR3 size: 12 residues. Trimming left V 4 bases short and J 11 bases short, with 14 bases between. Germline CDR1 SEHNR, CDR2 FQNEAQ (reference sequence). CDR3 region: CASSWGDLEAFF. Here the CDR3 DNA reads TGTGCCAGCAGCTGGGGCGACCTTGAGGCTTTCTTT.

CDR3 nucleotide sequence: TGCAGCGTTGACGCCAGGTGGAATGAGCAGTTCTTC. This codes for CSVDARWNEQFF. The chain employs TRBV29-1 and TRBJ2-1; D is uncertain. This CDR3 is built from 12 residues. Germline CDR1 reads SQVTM; CDR2 reads ANQGSEA. V lost 3 bases, J lost 7 bases, and 10 bases lay in between.